One sample yielded the 15 T cell receptor beta chains listed below, sequenced in a study of T cell responses to AZD1222 COVID-19 vaccine. Clones were read by immunoSEQ multiplex PCR, and TCRdb kept only the in-frame ones, dropping some. The data contain 100,000 to 120,000 clones, 80% to 95% of them singletons. The starting material was peripheral blood, obtained on day 0 of AZD1222 vaccination. These receptors came from an adult in good health.

The chain combines TRBV19 with TRBJ1-6; D perhaps matches TRBD1 (5 bases). The CDR3 loop spans 13 amino acids. CDR1 is LNHDA and CDR2 is SQIVND in the germline V gene (reference sequence). The V end lost 2 bases, the J end lost 9 bases, and 8 bases lay between the germline ends. CDR3 DNA sequence: TGTGCCAGTAGTATAAGGGGCGGTTCACCCCTCCACTTT. Translation: CASSIRGGSPLHF.

The chain combines TRBV23-1 with TRBJ1-5; no definite D call. TRBV23-1 is classed as an ORF, of uncertain function. V lost 0 bases to trimming and J lost 3 bases, with 9 bases between them. The CDR3 is made up of 15 amino acids. The CDR3 protein is CASSQSGGPNQPQHF. CDR3 coding DNA: TGCGCCAGCAGTCAATCGGGAGGGCCCAATCAGCCCCAGCATTTT.

The table lists this clone with a count of one. At the DNA level, this CDR3 is encoded by other sequences in the same sample as well. The chain has TRBV29-1 and TRBJ1-2; no clear D. The V gene's germline CDR1 is SQVTM and CDR2 ANQGSEA. This CDR3 spans 12 amino acids. V lost 2 bases to trimming and J lost 4 bases, with 8 bases between them. CDR3 region: CSVERDSYGYTF. The CDR3 DNA reads as TGCAGCGTTGAACGCGATTCCTATGGCTACACCTTC.

This chain joins TRBV19 and TRBJ1-3; D call uncertain. The V gene's germline CDR1 is LNHDA and CDR2 SQIVND (reference sequence). The CDR3 contains 13 residues. The V and J ends lost 10 bases and 0 bases respectively, with 10 bases between them. The CDR3 protein is CATSESSGNTIYF. The CDR3 DNA reads TGTGCCACCTCCGAAAGCTCTGGAAACACCATATATTTT.

The chain links TRBV5-1 to TRBJ2-1, with 7 bases matching TRBD2. V was pared by 4 bases and J by 0 bases, with 13 bases of the junction left unmatched. The CDR3 is made up of 18 amino acids. CDR1 is SGHRS and CDR2 is YFSETQ in the germline V gene. The CDR3 DNA follows: TGCGCCAGCAGCCCCGAGCCCAGCGGGGTAAGCTCCTACAATGAGCAGTTCTTC. This codes for CASSPEPSGVSSYNEQFF.

This chain's CDR3 is CASSISGAGGYTF. The CDR3 DNA follows: TGTGCCAGTAGTATCTCAGGGGCGGGAGGCTACACCTTC. The rearrangement links TRBV19 to TRBJ1-2; D is perhaps TRBD1 (6 bases). The V gene's germline CDR1 is LNHDA and CDR2 SQIVND (reference sequence). V was shortened by 3 bases and J by 8 bases, with 13 bases between the two germline ends. This CDR3 contains 13 residues.

The chain employs TRBV9 and TRBJ2-3, with 9 bases matching TRBD2. Trimming removed 3 bases from V and 6 bases from J; junction bases left unmatched: 11. The CDR3 is 16 residues long. Germline V gene data show CDR1 as SGDLS and CDR2 as YYNGEE. The CDR3 is CASSARAAGGGDTQYF. CDR3 DNA: TGTGCCAGCAGCGCTAGGGCAGCGGGGGGAGGGGATACGCAGTATTTT.

CDR3 region: CASSNGPSVAFF. CDR3 nucleotides: TGTGCCAGCAGTAATGGCCCCTCCGTCGCTTTCTTT. The rearrangement joins TRBV6-4 to TRBJ1-1; no reliable D call. Deletions cut 5 bases from V and 11 bases from J, with 15 bases between. Germline assignment: CDR1 MRHNA and CDR2 SNTAGT. This CDR3 has 12 amino acids.

The chain employs TRBV30 and TRBJ1-6, with D possibly TRBD1 on 5 matching bases. Germline V CDR1 and CDR2: GTSNPN, SVGIG (reference sequence). The CDR3 is made up of 15 amino acids. The germline V and J ends were trimmed by 7 bases and 0 bases, with 13 bases remaining between them. The CDR3 here is CASGGGSSYNSPLHF. The CDR3 coding sequence is TGTGCCTCGGGTGGGGGTAGCTCCTATAATTCACCCCTCCACTTT.

The V call is TRBV5-6, the J call TRBJ2-5; the D is unclear. The CDR3 runs to 16 residues. V was shortened by 4 bases and J by 0 bases, with 16 bases between the two germline ends. Germline lookup yields CDR1 SGHDT and CDR2 YYEEEE. CDR3 nucleotide sequence: TGTGCCAGCAGCCGCCCCCCGTCACTGTACCAAGAGACCCAGTACTTC. Its translation: CASSRPPSLYQETQYF.

J is TRBJ1-4 and V is TRBV19; D remains unclear. Per germline, CDR1 LNHDA and CDR2 SQIVND (reference sequence). CDR3 length equals 15 residues. V lost 0 bases, J lost 4 bases, and 9 bases lay in between. CDR3 bases: TGTGCCAGTAGTATAGATACCCCCGGTAATGAAAAACTGTTTTTT. Translation: CASSIDTPGNEKLFF.

This CDR3 is CASSPNRPTNTEAFF. CDR3 nucleotides: TGTGCCAGCAGCCCCAACCGTCCTACGAACACTGAAGCTTTCTTT. The chain combines TRBV7-2 with TRBJ1-1; D is unclear. The germline CDR1 and CDR2 sequences are SGHTA and FQGNSA. The CDR3 runs to 15 residues. The V and J ends lost 5 bases and 1 base respectively, with 14 bases between them.

The chain recombines TRBV12-3 or TRBV12-4 with TRBJ1-1; no firm D call. Trimming left V 3 bases short and J 3 bases short, with 8 bases between. There are 13 residues in the CDR3. The CDR3 region has the DNA TGTGCCAGCAGTTTGTCCTGGGACACTGAAGCTTTCTTT. It specifies CASSLSWDTEAFF.

This chain connects TRBV5-6 to TRBJ2-7; D might be TRBD1 or TRBD2, each matching 6 bases. The CDR3 is 16 residues long. V was clipped by 1 base and J by 5 bases, with 19 bases between them. The germline V gene encodes CDR1 SGHDT and CDR2 YYEEEE. The CDR3: CASSLPRGGLVDEQYF. For the CDR3, the DNA is TGTGCCAGCAGCTTGCCCAGGGGAGGTTTGGTGGACGAGCAGTACTTC.

This clone was seen a single time. The chain joins TRBV10-2 to TRBJ1-5, with D perhaps matching TRBD1 (5 bases). Between the trimmed V and J ends, which lost 2 bases and 4 bases, there was a span of 6 bases. The germline V gene encodes CDR1 WSHSY and CDR2 SAAADI. This CDR3 region has 13 residues. CDR3 sequence: CASSERGNQPQHF. The CDR3 region has the DNA TGCGCCAGCAGTGAGCGGGGGAATCAGCCCCAGCATTTT.